This is a list of T cell receptor beta chains from one sample in a study of post-analysis software for immune sequencing data. TCRdb ran MiXCR on the PCR reads and lists one entry per CDR3 protein. The sample shows roughly 800,000 distinct CDR3 sequences, 25% to 30% of them seen only once. Input material: blood. The receptors derive from a girl aged 10 to 17 with multiple sclerosis. The CDR3 runs from the conserved cysteine through the conserved F or W. The order of the fields is clone size, CDR3 length, D gene, V gene, CDR3 protein. The D gene is left open where the match is weak. Size is stated for part of the rows, as once, few or many counts, or as a class when the clone is expanded.

size: NA
length: 15
D: NA
V: TRBV6-5
CDR3: CASSYSEQTNYGYTF

size: NA
length: 12
D: NA
V: TRBV10-3
CDR3: CAFTGANTEAFF

size: NA
length: 15
D: TRBD2
V: TRBV28
CDR3: CASSVTSGGLDEQFF

size: few
length: 12
D: NA
V: TRBV2
CDR3: CANRQGGYEQYF

size: few
length: 16
D: NA
V: TRBV7-6
CDR3: CASSLVAGQNNQPQHF

size: NA
length: 14
D: NA
V: TRBV20-1
CDR3: CSARSGDPQATQYF

size: few
length: 17
D: NA
V: TRBV7-8
CDR3: CASSFFASGTSNSPLHF

size: few
length: 14
D: NA
V: TRBV2
CDR3: CASSAQGDNSPLHF

size: NA
length: 13
D: TRBD1
V: TRBV20-1
CDR3: CSATGGPTYEQYF

size: many
length: 14
D: NA
V: TRBV20-1
CDR3: CSARPGLSIYEQYF

size: few
length: 13
D: NA
V: TRBV28
CDR3: CASSPRGDITAFF

size: few
length: 17
D: NA
V: TRBV29-1
CDR3: CSVEEGRAPSSYNEQFF

size: few
length: 14
D: TRBD1
V: TRBV2
CDR3: CASSGDRDIYEQYF

size: NA
length: 13
D: TRBD2
V: TRBV20-1
CDR3: CSEERGGEETQYF

size: NA
length: 15
D: NA
V: TRBV6-5
CDR3: CASSYSVLSTGTQYF

size: NA
length: 15
D: NA
V: TRBV4-1
CDR3: CASSQVPEFNYGYTF

size: few
length: 14
D: NA
V: TRBV28
CDR3: CASSTPGANQPQHF

size: NA
length: 16
D: TRBD1
V: TRBV27
CDR3: CASSPRDRANTGELFF

size: NA
length: 18
D: NA
V: TRBV4-1
CDR3: CASSQKPLGWVVDTEAFF

size: NA
length: 13
D: NA
V: TRBV4-1
CDR3: CASSQDFGGGPYF

size: NA
length: 15
D: TRBD1
V: TRBV4-1
CDR3: CASSQQGGVNEKLFF

size: NA
length: 16
D: NA
V: TRBV7-2
CDR3: CASSLDPAVAKNIQYF

size: NA
length: 14
D: TRBD1
V: TRBV29-1
CDR3: CSVGERTGREKLFF

size: few
length: 14
D: NA
V: TRBV28
CDR3: CASSSPYQEETQYF

size: NA
length: 16
D: TRBD2
V: TRBV9
CDR3: CASSVNAAGVGDTQYF

size: NA
length: 14
D: TRBD1
V: TRBV20-1
CDR3: CSARAQGVTGEAFF

size: few
length: 14
D: TRBD2
V: TRBV5-1
CDR3: CASSVPGRGETQYF

size: NA
length: 14
D: TRBD1
V: TRBV29-1
CDR3: CSVQRDRGNTEAFF

size: few
length: 14
D: NA
V: TRBV3-1
CDR3: CASSQVDSPFGYTF

size: NA
length: 15
D: NA
V: TRBV27
CDR3: CASSLFFTGNYGYTF

size: NA
length: 13
D: NA
V: TRBV7-7
CDR3: CASSLARADEQFF

size: once
length: 18
D: NA
V: TRBV10-3
CDR3: CAISEGGRSGRSYNEQYF